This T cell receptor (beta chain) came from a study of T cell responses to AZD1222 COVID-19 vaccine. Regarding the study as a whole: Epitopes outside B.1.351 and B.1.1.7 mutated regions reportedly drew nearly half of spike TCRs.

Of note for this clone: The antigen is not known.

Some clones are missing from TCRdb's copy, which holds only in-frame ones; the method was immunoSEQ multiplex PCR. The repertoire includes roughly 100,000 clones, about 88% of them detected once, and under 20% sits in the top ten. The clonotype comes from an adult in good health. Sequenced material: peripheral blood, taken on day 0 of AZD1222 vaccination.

The CDR3 reads CASNPTSGGRGTDTQYF. CDR3 bases: TGTGCCAGCAATCCCACTAGCGGGGGGAGAGGCACAGATACGCAGTATTTT. The genes are TRBV27 and TRBJ2-3, with 12 bases lining up with TRBD2. The CDR3 covers 17 residues. V dropped 7 bases and J dropped 1; count of bases not matched to a gene: 9. Germline loops: CDR1 MNHEY, CDR2 SMNVEV (reference sequence).